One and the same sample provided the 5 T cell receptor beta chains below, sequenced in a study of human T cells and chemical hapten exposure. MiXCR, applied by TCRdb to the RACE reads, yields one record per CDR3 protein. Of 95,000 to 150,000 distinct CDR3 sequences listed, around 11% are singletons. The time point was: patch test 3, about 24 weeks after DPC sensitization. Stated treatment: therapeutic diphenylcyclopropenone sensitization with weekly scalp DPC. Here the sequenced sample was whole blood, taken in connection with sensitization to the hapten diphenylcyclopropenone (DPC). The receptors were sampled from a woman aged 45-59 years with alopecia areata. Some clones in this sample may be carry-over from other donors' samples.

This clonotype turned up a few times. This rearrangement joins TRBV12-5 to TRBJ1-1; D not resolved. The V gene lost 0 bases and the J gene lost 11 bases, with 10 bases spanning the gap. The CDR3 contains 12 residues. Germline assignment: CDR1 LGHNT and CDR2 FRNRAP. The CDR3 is CASGLVNIAAFF. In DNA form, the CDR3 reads TGTGCTAGTGGTTTGGTAAACATCGCGGCTTTCTTT.

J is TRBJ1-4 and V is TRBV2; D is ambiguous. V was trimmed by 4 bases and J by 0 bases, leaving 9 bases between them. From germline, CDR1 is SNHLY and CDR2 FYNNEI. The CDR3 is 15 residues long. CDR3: CASSADHTTNEKLFF. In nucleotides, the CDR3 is TGTGCCAGCAGTGCCGATCATACAACTAATGAAAAACTGTTTTTT.

CDR3 in DNA: TGTGCCAGCAGCCGGCTAGCGGGAAACACCGGGGAGCTGTTTTTT. Translated, it gives CASSRLAGNTGELFF. V usage is TRBV3-1 and J usage is TRBJ2-2, with 9 nucleotides matching TRBD2. Germline V gene sequence: CDR1 LGHDT, CDR2 YNNKEL (reference sequence). This CDR3 has 15 amino acids. Losses at the gene ends were 4 bases for V and 2 bases for J; bases not matched to a gene: 2.

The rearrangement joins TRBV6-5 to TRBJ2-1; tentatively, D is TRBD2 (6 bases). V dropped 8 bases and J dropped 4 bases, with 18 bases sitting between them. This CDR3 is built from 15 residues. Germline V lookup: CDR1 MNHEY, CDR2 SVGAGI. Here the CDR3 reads CASRAGSEGYNEQFF. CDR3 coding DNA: TGTGCCAGCCGAGCCGGGTCGGAGGGATACAATGAGCAGTTCTTC.

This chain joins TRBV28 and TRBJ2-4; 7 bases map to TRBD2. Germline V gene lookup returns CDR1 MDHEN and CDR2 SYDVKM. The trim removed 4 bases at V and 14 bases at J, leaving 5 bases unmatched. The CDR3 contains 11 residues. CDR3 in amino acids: CASSSQTSEYF. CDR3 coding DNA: TGTGCCAGCAGTTCCCAAACTAGCGAGTACTTC.